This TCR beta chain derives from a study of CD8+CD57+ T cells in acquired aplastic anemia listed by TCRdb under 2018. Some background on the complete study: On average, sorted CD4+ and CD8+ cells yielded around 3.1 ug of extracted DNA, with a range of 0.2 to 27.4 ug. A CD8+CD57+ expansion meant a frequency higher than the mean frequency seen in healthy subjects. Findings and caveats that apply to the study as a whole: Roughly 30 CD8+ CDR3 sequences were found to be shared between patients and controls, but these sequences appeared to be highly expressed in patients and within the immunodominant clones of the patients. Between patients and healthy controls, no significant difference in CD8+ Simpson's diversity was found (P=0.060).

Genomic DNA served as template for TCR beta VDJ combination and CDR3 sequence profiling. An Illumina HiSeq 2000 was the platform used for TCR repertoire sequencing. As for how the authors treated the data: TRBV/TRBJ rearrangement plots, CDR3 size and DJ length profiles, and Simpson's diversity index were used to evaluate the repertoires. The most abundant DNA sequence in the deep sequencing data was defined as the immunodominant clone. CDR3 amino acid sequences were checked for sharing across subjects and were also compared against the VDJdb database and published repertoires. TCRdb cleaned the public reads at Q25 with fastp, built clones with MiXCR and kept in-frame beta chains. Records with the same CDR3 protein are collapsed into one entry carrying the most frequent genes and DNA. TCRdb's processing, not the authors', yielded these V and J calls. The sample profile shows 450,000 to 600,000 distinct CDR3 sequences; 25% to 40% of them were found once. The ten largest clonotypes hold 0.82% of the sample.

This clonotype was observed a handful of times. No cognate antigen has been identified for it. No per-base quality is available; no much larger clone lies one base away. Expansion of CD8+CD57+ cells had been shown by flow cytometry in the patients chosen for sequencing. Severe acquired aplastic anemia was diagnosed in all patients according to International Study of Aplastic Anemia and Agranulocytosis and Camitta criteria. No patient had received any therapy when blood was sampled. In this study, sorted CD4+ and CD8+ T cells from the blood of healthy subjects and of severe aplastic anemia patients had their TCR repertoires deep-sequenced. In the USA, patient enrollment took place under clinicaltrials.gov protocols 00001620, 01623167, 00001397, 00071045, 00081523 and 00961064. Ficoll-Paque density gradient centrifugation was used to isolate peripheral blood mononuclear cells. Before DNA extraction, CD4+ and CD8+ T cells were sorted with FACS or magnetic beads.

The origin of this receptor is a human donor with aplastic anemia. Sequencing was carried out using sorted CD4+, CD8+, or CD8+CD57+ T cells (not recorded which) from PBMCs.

The CDR3 amino acid sequence is: CASRQGLGTGELFF. At the DNA level, the sequence is TGTGCCAGCAGGCAGGGGCTTGGGACCGGGGAGCTGTTTTTT. The chain employs TRBV25-1 and TRBJ2-2; the D segment could be TRBD1, given 6 matching bases. The CDR1 and CDR2 encoded by the germline V gene are MGHDK and SYGVNS. V is reduced by 6 bases and J by 5 bases, leaving a spacing of 13 bases between them. From the cysteine through the phenylalanine, the CDR3 covers 14 amino acids. Of the read, only the CDR3 DNA is kept; its 42 bases are in frame from base 1. Supplemented by the reference TRBV25-1 and TRBJ2-2 proteins around the CDR3, the complete variable domain is EADIYQTPRYLVIGTGKKITLECSQTMGHDKMYWYQQDPGMELHLIHYSYGVNSTEKGDLSSESTVSRIRTEHFPLTLESARPSHTSQYLCASRQGLGTGELFFGEGSRLTVL.